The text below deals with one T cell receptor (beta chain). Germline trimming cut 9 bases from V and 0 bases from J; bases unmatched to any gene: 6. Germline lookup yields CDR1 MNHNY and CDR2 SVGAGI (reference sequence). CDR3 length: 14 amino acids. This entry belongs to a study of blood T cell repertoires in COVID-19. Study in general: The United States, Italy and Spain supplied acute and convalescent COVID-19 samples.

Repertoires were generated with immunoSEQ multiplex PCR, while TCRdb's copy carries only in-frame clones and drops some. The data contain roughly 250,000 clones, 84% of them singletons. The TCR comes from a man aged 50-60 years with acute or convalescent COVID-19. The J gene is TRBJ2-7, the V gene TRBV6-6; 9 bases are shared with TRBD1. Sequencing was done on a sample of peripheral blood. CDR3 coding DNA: TGTGCCAGTCGAACAGGGGGCGCCTCCTACGAGCAGTACTTC. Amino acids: CASRTGGASYEQYF.